The present TCR beta chain was sequenced within a study of control samples from healthy donors and cancer patients. Sequencing was performed with immunoSEQ multiplex PCR; in TCRdb, only in-frame clones are kept and a portion is missing. This sample yields 100,000 to 150,000 clones, of which approximately 90% are seen a single time; roughly 8.6% belongs to the top ten. Trimming shortened V by 6 bases and J by 8 bases, and 19 bases separated the two germline ends. The CDR3 extends over 14 amino acids. Germline CDR1 LNHDA, CDR2 SQIVND (reference sequence). Sequencing was performed on blood. The TCR originated in a man aged 18 to 29 in good health. The V call is TRBV19, the J call TRBJ1-2; possible D gene TRBD1, 6 bases. The CDR3: CASRLQGFLGGYTF. Here the CDR3 DNA reads TGTGCCAGTAGATTACAGGGTTTCCTGGGAGGCTACACCTTC.